This TCR beta chain appears in the sequencing data of a study of blood T cell repertoires in COVID-19. At the level of the study: COVID-19 samples from acute and convalescent phases originated in the United States, Italy and Spain. The cDNA or gDNA used as material had been derived from T cells, B-cell-depleted T cells, or PBMCs.

Original methodology: It was from reference gene primer amplification that nucleated cell counts were estimated. Profiled with immunoSEQ multiplex PCR; TCRdb holds only in-frame clones, not every one. V, J and clone size are those of that table, while D and trimming were read from the DNA. The table records tens of thousands of clones, 81% of them present only once. Sequencing was carried out using peripheral blood. The TCR was taken from a man older than 75 with acute or convalescent COVID-19.

CDR3 region: CASSLSGGYEQYF. CDR3 DNA sequence: TGTGCCAGCAGTCTGTCAGGGGGCTACGAGCAGTACTTC. The chain has TRBV3-1 (or the pseudogene TRBV3-2) and TRBJ2-7; 7 bases agree with TRBD1. This CDR3 comprises 13 residues. J lost 3 bases, V lost 6 bases, and 5 bases had no gene match. CDR1 is LGHDT, CDR2 YNNKEL, per germline (reference sequence).